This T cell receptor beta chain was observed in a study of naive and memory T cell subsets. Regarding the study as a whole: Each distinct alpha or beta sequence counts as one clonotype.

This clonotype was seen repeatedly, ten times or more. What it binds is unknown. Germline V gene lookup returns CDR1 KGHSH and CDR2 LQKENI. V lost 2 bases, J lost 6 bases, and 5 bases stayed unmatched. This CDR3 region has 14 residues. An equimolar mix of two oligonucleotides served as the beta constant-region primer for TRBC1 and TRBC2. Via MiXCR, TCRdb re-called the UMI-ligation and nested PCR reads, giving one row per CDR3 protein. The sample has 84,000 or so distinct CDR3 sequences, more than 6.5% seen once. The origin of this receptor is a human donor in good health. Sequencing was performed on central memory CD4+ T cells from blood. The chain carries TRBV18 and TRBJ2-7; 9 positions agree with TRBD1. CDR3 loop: CASSPGTGMGEQYF. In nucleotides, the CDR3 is TGTGCCAGCTCACCAGGGACAGGGATGGGCGAGCAGTACTTC.